The count of the clone carrying this T cell receptor (beta chain) is one. Trimming removed 7 bases from V and 4 bases from J, with 10 bases in between. Looked up from germline, CDR1 is SNHLY and CDR2 is FYNNEI. The CDR3 runs 13 residues. This specimen belongs to a study of blood T cell repertoires in COVID-19. Repertoires were generated with immunoSEQ multiplex PCR, while TCRdb's copy carries only in-frame clones and drops some. Among about 210,000 clones, about 84% were seen once, and the ten largest hold approximately 8%. The chain has TRBV2 and TRBJ1-4; D unresolved. The sequencing sample was made of peripheral blood. The origin of this receptor is a woman aged 80 or over with COVID-19, enrolled during active disease. The CDR3 nucleotides read TGTGCCAGCACGGGATCTGGTAATGAAAAACTGTTTTTT. Its translation: CASTGSGNEKLFF.